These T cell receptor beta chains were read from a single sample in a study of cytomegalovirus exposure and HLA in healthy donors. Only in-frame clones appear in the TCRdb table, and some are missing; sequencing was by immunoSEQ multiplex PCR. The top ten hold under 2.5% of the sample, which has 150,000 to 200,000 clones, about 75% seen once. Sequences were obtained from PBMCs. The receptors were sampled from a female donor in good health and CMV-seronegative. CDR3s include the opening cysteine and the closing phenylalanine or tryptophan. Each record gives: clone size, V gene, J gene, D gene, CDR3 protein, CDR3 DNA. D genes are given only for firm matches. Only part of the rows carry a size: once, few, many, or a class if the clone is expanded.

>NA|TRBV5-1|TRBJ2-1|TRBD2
CASSLPSGALNEQFF
TGCGCCAGCAGCTTGCCCAGCGGGGCCCTCAATGAGCAGTTCTTC
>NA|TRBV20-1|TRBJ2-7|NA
CSARYFYEQYF
TGCAGTGCTAGATACTTCTACGAGCAGTACTTC
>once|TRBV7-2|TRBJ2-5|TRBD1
CASSRGTGGTGKTQYF
TGTGCCAGCAGCCGGGGGACAGGGGGCACGGGGAAGACCCAGTACTTC
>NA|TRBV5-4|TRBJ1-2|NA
CASSLTAGANYGYTF
TGTGCCAGCAGCCTTACGGCAGGCGCGAACTATGGCTACACCTTC
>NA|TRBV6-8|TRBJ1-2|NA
CASSSLGGAYYGYTF
TGTGCCAGCAGTTCCCTAGGAGGGGCTTACTATGGCTACACCTTC
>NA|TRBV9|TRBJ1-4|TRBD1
CASSVRQGDEKLFF
TGTGCCAGCAGCGTACGACAGGGAGATGAAAAACTGTTTTTT
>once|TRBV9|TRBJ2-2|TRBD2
CASSAETGLAGGTGELFF
TGTGCCAGCAGCGCAGAGACTGGACTAGCGGGGGGCACCGGGGAGCTGTTTTTT
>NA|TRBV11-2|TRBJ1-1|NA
CASSLISGDTEAFF
TGTGCCAGCAGCTTAATCAGCGGGGACACTGAAGCTTTCTTT
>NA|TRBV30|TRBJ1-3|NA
CAWSAGNTIYF
TGTGCCTGGAGTGCGGGAAACACCATATATTTT
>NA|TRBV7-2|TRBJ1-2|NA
CASSLGGETYGYTF
TGTGCCAGCAGCTTAGGGGGGGAAACCTATGGCTACACCTTC
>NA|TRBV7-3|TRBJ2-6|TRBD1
CASRGQGIAGANVLTF
TGTGCCAGCAGGGGACAGGGTATCGCTGGGGCCAACGTCCTGACTTTC
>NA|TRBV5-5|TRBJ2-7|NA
CASSPQGNGGEQYF
TGTGCCAGCAGCCCGCAGGGGAACGGGGGGGAGCAGTACTTC
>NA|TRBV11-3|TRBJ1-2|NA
CASSFGHRHGYTF
TGTGCCAGCAGCTTTGGACACCGACATGGCTACACCTTC
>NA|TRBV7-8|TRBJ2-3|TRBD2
CASSPSGGASTDTQYF
TGTGCCAGCAGCCCCAGCGGGGGGGCGAGCACAGATACGCAGTATTTT
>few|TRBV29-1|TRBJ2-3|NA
CSVQGGDTQYF
TGCAGCGTCCAGGGGGGAGATACGCAGTATTTT
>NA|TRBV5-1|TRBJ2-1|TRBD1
CASSPGQAYNEQFF
TGCGCCAGCAGCCCAGGACAGGCCTACAATGAGCAGTTCTTC
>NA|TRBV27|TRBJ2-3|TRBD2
CASSFAGRLAGSDTQYF
TGTGCCAGCAGTTTTGCCGGGCGGCTAGCGGGATCAGATACGCAGTATTTT
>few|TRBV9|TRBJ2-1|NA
CASSAQRGGRDEQFF
TGTGCCAGCAGCGCCCAAAGGGGGGGCAGGGATGAGCAGTTCTTC
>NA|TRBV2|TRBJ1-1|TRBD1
CASSPSRTGVTEAFF
TGTGCCAGCAGTCCCTCGAGGACAGGGGTAACTGAAGCTTTCTTT
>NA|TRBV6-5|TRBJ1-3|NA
CASSWSGGFSGNTIYF
TGTGCCAGCAGTTGGTCCGGAGGTTTCTCTGGAAACACCATATATTTT
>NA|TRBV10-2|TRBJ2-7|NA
CASSDRVSSYEQYF
TGCGCCAGCAGTGACAGGGTTTCCTCCTACGAGCAGTACTTC
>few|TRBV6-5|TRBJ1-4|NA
CASSPDGDEKLFF
TGTGCCAGCAGCCCCGACGGAGACGAAAAACTGTTTTTT
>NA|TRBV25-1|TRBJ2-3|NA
CASSPTQGSSTDTQYF
TGTGCCAGCAGCCCTACCCAGGGGTCGAGCACAGATACGCAGTATTTT
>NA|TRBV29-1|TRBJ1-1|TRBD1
CSVAGQGGTEAFF
TGCAGCGTTGCGGGACAGGGGGGCACTGAAGCTTTCTTT
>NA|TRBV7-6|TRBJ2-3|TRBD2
CASSYAGELAGTQYF
TGTGCCAGCAGCTATGCGGGGGAACTTGCAGGGACGCAGTATTTT
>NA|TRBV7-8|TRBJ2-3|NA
CASSLAGSFTDTQYF
TGTGCCAGCAGCTTAGCGGGGAGCTTCACAGATACGCAGTATTTT
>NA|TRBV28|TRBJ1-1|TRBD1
CASSLTGGNTEAFF
TGTGCCAGCAGCCTTACAGGGGGTAACACTGAAGCTTTCTTT
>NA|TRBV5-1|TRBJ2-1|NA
CASSLVPGYNEQFF
TGCGCCAGCAGCTTGGTTCCAGGCTACAATGAGCAGTTCTTC